This TCR beta chain was captured by sequencing in a study of T cells after yellow fever vaccination (dated 2019 in TCRdb). About the full investigation: The SMART-Seq v4 Ultra Low Input RNA kit was used to prepare libraries from fractions with low cell numbers. Bulk TCR alpha and beta repertoires were sequenced longitudinally to track T-cell clones before and after primary and booster YFV17D yellow fever vaccination. Two healthy male donors, one aged 18 to 30 and one aged 30 to 40 years, made up the cohort. Blood samples were taken at several timepoints before and after primary and secondary immunization, and bulk PBMC replicates and cell subsets were isolated. General findings and caveats noted by the study authors: Most clones expanded after primary vaccination (96% of CD4 and 80% to 90% of CD8) were re-detected after the booster, suggesting that broad memory maintenance occurred. Because the study included only a couple of donors, the extent to which the findings can be generalized is limited. The secondary T-cell response was found to be weaker but faster than the primary response, with a peak reached on day 5 rather than on day 15. Computational filtering was required because FACS-sorted repertoires could contain abundant contaminating clonotypes from the bulk population. A small share of clonotypes occurred in both CD4 and CD8 compartments, likely arising from convergent recombination.

Instrument on record: Illumina NovaSeq 6000. Synthesis of TCR cDNA relied on 5'RACE template switching, a step that introduced a universal primer site along with unique molecular identifiers. cDNA synthesis was primed from both the TCR alpha and TCR beta constant segments. Two PCR steps were used to amplify libraries, with sample barcodes and sequencing adapters being added in the second step. Libraries were sequenced on Illumina HiSeq 2500 (2x100 bp) or NovaSeq (2x150 bp). The original methods were these. MIGEC was used to demultiplex reads and collapse the reads into UMI consensus sequences, and MiXCR was used for V(D)J alignment. Vaccine-responding clonotypes were defined with edgeR using replicate PBMC samples, requiring FDR below 0.01 and a log2 fold change above 5 up to day 15. CD4 or CD8 identity was assigned to each bulk clonotype according to whether the clonotype was present at higher abundance in the sequenced CD4 repertoire or the sequenced CD8 repertoire. Starting from the raw public reads, TCRdb applied fastp trimming at Q25, assembled clones with MiXCR and retained in-frame beta chains. CDR3 protein sequences are deduplicated, and each keeps its most common genes and DNA. The V and J calls were not made by the authors but by TCRdb's processing. The sample table shows about 220,000 distinct CDR3 sequences, and under 3.5% are seen once. The top ten constitute around 3% of the sample.

The sample's treatment or condition label is to be understood as: live attenuated yellow fever vaccine strain. A standard Ficoll-Paque protocol was used to isolate PBMCs from peripheral blood. Dynabeads CD4 and CD8 positive selection kits were used to isolate the CD4 and CD8 T-cell fractions. RNA was extracted with TriZol from bulk PBMCs, CD4 and CD8 fractions, and dextramer-positive and dextramer-negative fractions. The CDR3 spans 13 residues, from the cysteine through the phenylalanine. The read is trimmed to its CDR3 DNA, 39 bases read in frame from base 1. The junction carries 12 bases between V and J, which are trimmed by 6 bases and 1 base respectively. Based on the germline V gene (reference sequence), the CDR1 and CDR2 sequences are DFQATT and SNEGSKA. A note on this clonotype: Its antigen specificity is not known. There are no base qualities to consult, and no much larger clone falls within one base.

The sequence was collected from a man in his late teens or twenties who received the YFV17D yellow fever vaccine. The rearranged chain carries TRBV20-1 and TRBJ2-5; the D gene assignment is perhaps TRBD1 or TRBD2, with each matching 5 bases. The sample was CD4+ T cells sorted from PBMCs, taken 10 days after the yellow fever booster vaccination. The sequence in DNA is TGCAGTGCGCCCGGGACGACCCAAGAGACCCAGTACTTC. Translated, this gives CSAPGTTQETQYF.